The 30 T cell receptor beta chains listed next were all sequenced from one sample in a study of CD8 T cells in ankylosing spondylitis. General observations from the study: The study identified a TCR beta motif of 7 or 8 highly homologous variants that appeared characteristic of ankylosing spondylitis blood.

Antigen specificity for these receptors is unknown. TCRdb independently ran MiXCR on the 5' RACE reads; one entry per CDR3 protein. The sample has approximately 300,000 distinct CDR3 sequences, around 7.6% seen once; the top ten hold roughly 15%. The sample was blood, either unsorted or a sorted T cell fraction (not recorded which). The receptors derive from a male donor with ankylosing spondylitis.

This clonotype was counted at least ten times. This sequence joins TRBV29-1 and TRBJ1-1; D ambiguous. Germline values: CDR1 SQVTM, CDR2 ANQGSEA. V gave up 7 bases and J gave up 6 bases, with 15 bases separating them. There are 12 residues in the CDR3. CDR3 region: CSGGKNRAEAFF. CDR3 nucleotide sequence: TGCAGCGGGGGTAAAAACCGCGCTGAAGCTTTCTTT.

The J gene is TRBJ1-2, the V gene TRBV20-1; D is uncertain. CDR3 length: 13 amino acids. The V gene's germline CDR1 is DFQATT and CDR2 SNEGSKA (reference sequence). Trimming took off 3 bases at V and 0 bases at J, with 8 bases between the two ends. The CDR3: CSASAGTNYGYTF. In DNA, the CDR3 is TGCAGTGCTAGCGCAGGCACTAACTATGGCTACACCTTC.

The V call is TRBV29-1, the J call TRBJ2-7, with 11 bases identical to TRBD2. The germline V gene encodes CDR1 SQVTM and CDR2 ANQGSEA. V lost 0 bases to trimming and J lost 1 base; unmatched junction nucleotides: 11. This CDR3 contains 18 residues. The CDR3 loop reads CSVEDTILTSGRSYEQYF. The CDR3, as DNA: TGCAGCGTTGAAGATACCATCCTAACTAGCGGGAGATCCTACGAGCAGTACTTC.

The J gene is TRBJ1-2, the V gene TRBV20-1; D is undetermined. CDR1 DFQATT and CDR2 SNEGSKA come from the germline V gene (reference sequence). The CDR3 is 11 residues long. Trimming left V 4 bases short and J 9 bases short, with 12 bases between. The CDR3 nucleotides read TGCAGTGCTACACCCCGGGAGAGCTACACCTTC. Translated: CSATPRESYTF.

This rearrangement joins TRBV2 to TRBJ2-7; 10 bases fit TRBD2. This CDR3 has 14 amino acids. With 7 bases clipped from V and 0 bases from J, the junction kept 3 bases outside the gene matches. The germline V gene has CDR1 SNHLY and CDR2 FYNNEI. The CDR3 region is CASNIAGGSYEQYF. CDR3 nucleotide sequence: TGTGCCAGCAACATAGCGGGAGGCTCCTACGAGCAGTACTTC.

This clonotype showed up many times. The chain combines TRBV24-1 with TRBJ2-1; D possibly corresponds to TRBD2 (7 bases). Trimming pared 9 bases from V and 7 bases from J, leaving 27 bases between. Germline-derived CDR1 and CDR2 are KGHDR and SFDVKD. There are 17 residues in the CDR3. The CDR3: CATGTIDGQGSGNEQFF. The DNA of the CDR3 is TGTGCCACCGGGACTATAGATGGGCAGGGGTCTGGGAATGAGCAGTTCTTC.

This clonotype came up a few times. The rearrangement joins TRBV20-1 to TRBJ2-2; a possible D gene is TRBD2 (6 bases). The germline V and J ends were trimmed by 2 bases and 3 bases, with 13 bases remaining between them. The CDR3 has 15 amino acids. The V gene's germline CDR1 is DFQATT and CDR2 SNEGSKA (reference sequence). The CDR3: CSARPPSVYTGELFF. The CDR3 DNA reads TGCAGTGCTAGACCCCCTAGCGTCTACACCGGGGAGCTGTTTTTT.

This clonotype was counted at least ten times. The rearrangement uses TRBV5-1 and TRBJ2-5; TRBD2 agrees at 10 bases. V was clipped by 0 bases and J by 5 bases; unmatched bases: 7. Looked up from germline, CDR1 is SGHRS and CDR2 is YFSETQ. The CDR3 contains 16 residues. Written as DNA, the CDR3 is TGCGCCAGCAGCTTGGAGCTAGCGGGAGTTCGGGAGACCCAGTACTTC. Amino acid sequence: CASSLELAGVRETQYF.

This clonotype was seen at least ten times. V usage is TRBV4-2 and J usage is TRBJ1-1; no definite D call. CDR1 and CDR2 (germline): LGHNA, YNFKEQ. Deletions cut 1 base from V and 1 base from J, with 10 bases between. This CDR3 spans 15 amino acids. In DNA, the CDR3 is TGTGCCAGCAGCCAAGGTTCTGCGAGGAACACTGAAGCTTTCTTT. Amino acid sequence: CASSQGSARNTEAFF.

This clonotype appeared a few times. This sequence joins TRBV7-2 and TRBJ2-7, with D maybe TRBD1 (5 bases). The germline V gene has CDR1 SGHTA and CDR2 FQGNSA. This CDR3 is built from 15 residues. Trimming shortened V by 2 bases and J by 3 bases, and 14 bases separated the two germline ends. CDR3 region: CASSLFPGKGYEQYF. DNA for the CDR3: TGTGCCAGCAGCTTATTCCCAGGGAAGGGCTACGAGCAGTACTTC.

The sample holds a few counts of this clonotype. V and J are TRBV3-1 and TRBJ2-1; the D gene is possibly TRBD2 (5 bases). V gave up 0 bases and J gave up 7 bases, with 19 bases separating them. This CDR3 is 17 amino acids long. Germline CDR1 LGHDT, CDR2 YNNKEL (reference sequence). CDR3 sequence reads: CASSQEVGPKLVNEQFF. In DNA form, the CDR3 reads TGTGCCAGCAGCCAAGAGGTAGGACCTAAACTAGTAAATGAGCAGTTCTTC.

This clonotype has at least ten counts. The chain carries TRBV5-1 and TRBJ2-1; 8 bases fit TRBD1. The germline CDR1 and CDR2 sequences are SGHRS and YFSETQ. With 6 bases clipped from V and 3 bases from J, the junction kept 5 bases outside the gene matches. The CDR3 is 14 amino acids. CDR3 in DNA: TGCGCCAGCACCCTCGGACAGGGCTACAATGAGCAGTTCTTC. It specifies CASTLGQGYNEQFF.

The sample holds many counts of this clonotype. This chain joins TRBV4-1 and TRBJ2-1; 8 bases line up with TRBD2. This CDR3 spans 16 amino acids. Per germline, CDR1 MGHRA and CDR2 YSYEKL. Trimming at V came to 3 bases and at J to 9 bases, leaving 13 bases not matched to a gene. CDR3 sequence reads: CASSHPGLEGVVEQFF. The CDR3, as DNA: TGCGCCAGCAGCCACCCGGGACTAGAGGGGGTAGTTGAGCAGTTCTTC.

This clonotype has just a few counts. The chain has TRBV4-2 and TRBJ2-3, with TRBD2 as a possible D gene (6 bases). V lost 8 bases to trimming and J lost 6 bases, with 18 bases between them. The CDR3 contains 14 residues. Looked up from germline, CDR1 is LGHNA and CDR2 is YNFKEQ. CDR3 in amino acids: CASCLTGGVDTQYF. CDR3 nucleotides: TGTGCCAGCTGCCTGACCGGGGGAGTTGATACGCAGTATTTT.

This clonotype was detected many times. The CDR3 DNA sequence: TGCAGCGGCGGGAGTGCCTACACAGATACGCAGTATTTT. It codes for CSGGSAYTDTQYF. This sequence joins TRBV29-1 and TRBJ2-3; 7 nucleotides match TRBD2. J gave up 2 bases and V 7 bases, and 6 bases lay outside the gene matches. CDR1 is SQVTM, CDR2 ANQGSEA, per germline. The CDR3 has 13 residues.

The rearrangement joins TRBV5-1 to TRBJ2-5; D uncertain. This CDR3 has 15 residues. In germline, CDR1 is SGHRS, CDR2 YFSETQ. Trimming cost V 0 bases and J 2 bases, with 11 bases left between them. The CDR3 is CASSLAGRKQETQYF. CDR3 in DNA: TGCGCCAGCAGCTTGGCCGGACGGAAGCAAGAGACCCAGTACTTC.

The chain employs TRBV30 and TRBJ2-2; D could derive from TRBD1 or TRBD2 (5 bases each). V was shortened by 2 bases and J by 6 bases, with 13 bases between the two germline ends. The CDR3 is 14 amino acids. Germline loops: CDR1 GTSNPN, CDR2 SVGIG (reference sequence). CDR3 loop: CAWSPGTRPGELFF. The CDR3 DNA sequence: TGTGCCTGGAGTCCAGGGACCAGGCCCGGGGAGCTGTTTTTT. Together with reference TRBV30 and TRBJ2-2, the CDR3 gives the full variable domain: SQTIHQWPATLVQPVGSPLSLECTVEGTSNPNLYWYRQAAGRGLQLLFYSVGIGQISSEVPQNLSASRPQDRQFILSSKKLLLSDSGFYLCAWSPGTRPGELFFGEGSRLTVL.

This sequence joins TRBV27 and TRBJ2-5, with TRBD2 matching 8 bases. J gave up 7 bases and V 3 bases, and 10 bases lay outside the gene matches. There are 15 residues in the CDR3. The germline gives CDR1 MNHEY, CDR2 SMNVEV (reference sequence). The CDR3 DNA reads TGTGCCAGCAGTTTTCGGTCAGCGGGGGAGGGGACCCAGTACTTC. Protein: CASSFRSAGEGTQYF.

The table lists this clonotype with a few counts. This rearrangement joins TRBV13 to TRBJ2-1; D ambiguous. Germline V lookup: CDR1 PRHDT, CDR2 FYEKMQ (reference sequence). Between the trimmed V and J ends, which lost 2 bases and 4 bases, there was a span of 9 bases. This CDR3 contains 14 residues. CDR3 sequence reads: CASSLRASYNEQFF. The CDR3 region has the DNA TGTGCCAGCAGCTTACGTGCCTCTTACAATGAGCAGTTCTTC.

The DNA of the CDR3 is TGTGCCAGCAGCTCCACTCGAACCGGGACTAGCGGGAGCGGATCTACCTACGAGCAGTACTTC. Translating gives CASSSTRTGTSGSGSTYEQYF. The chain is built from TRBV11-2 and TRBJ2-7; the match to TRBD2 covers 14 bases. V lost 4 bases and J lost 2; bases outside the gene matches: 19. Germline V gene lookup returns CDR1 SGHAT and CDR2 FQNNGV. The CDR3 totals 21 residues.

The DNA for the CDR3 is TGTGCCAGCAGCTTAGATTTGGGCAGTCGCTCGGGCTACACCTTC. Protein: CASSLDLGSRSGYTF. The chain links TRBV7-6 to TRBJ1-2; D unresolved. The CDR3 length is 15 residues. V was clipped by 1 base and J by 8 bases, with 17 bases between them. Germline V gene lookup returns CDR1 SGHVS and CDR2 FNYEAQ.

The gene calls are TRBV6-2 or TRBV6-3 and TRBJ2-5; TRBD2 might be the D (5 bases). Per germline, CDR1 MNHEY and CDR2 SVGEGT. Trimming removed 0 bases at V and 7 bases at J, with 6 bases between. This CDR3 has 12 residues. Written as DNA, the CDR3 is TGTGCCAGCAGTTACTCGACTACGACCCAGTACTTC. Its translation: CASSYSTTTQYF.

CDR3 DNA: TGTGCCAGCTCACCAGGGGTCGGCACTGAAGCTTTCTTT. This sequence encodes CASSPGVGTEAFF. This chain links TRBV18 with TRBJ1-1; D unresolved. The V end lost 2 bases, the J end lost 4 bases, and 8 bases lay between the germline ends. The CDR3 consists of 13 residues. Germline V gives CDR1 KGHSH, CDR2 LQKENI.

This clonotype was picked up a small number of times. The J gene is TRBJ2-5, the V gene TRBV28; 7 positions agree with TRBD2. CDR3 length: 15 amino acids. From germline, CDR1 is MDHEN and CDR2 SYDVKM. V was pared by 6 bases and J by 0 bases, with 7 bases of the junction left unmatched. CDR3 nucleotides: TGTGCCAGCAGAACGGGGGGAGGATACCAAGAGACCCAGTACTTC. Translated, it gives CASRTGGGYQETQYF.

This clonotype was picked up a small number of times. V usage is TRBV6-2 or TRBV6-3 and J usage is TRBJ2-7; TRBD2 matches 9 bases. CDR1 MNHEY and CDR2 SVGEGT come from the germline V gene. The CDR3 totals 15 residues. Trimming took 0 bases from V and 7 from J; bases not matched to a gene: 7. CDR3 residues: CASSYSALAGREQYF. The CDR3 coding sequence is TGTGCCAGCAGTTACTCGGCTCTAGCGGGACGGGAGCAGTACTTC.

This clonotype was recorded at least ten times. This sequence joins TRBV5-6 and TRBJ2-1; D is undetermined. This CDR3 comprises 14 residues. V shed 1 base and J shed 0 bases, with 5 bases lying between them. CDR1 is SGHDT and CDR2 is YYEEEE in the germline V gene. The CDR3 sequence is CASSLKSSYNEQFF. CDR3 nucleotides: TGTGCCAGCAGCTTGAAGAGCTCCTACAATGAGCAGTTCTTC.

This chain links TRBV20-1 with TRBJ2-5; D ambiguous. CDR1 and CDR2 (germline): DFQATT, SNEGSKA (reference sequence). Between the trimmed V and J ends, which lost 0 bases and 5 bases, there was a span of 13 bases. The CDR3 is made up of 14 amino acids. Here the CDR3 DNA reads TGCAGTGCTAGAGATACTCGGAGTGGGGAGACCCAGTACTTC. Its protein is CSARDTRSGETQYF.

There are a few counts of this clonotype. This CDR3 reads CASSPGLAGVGETQYF. CDR3 DNA: TGTGCCAGCAGCCCAGGACTAGCGGGAGTCGGAGAGACCCAGTACTTC. The chain employs TRBV7-3 and TRBJ2-5; TRBD2 agrees at 13 bases. V shed 5 bases, J shed 4 bases, and the junction held 7 bases outside the gene matches. The CDR3 is 16 amino acids. The V gene's germline CDR1 is SGHTA and CDR2 FQGTGA.

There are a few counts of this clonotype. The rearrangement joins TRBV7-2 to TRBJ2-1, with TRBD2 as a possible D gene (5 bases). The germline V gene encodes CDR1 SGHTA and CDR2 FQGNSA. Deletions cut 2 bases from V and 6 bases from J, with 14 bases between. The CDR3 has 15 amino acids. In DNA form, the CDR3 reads TGTGCCAGCAGCTTATACCTTCTTCGGGGCAATGAGCAGTTCTTC. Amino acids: CASSLYLLRGNEQFF.

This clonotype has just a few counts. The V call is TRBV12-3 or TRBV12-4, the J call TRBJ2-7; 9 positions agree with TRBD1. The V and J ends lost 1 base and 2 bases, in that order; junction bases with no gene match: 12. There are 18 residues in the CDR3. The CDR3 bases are TGTGCCAGCAGTTTAGGCCCGGGACAGGGACCCGGAACCTACGAGCAGTACTTC. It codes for CASSLGPGQGPGTYEQYF.